This record looks at one T cell receptor beta chain sequence and its context. Its specificity is unknown. The data belong to a study of cytomegalovirus exposure and HLA in healthy donors. In the study overall: Researchers previously reported finding fewer than 140 million unique TCR beta sequences from some 180 million T cells.

This CDR3 comprises 15 residues. Germline-derived CDR1 and CDR2 are SGDLS and YYNGEE. V lost 3 bases, J lost 7 bases, and 7 bases stayed unmatched. Overall study findings and caveats: In an earlier analysis, productive rearrangement rates for most beta V segments clustered near 87% or 30%.

The PCR was carried out with 60 Vbeta primers and 13 Jbeta primers. The protocol was immunoSEQ multiplex PCR, while the TCRdb copy is restricted to in-frame clones and leaves out a portion. The repertoire table contains 45,000 to 60,000 clones. Source material: PBMCs. The V and J genes are TRBV9 and TRBJ2-1; 10 nucleotides match TRBD2. This TCR derives from a woman aged 40 to 50 in good health and CMV-seronegative. Here the CDR3 reads CASSAAGLAWNEQFF. The CDR3 DNA reads TGTGCCAGCAGCGCCGCGGGACTAGCGTGGAATGAGCAGTTCTTC.